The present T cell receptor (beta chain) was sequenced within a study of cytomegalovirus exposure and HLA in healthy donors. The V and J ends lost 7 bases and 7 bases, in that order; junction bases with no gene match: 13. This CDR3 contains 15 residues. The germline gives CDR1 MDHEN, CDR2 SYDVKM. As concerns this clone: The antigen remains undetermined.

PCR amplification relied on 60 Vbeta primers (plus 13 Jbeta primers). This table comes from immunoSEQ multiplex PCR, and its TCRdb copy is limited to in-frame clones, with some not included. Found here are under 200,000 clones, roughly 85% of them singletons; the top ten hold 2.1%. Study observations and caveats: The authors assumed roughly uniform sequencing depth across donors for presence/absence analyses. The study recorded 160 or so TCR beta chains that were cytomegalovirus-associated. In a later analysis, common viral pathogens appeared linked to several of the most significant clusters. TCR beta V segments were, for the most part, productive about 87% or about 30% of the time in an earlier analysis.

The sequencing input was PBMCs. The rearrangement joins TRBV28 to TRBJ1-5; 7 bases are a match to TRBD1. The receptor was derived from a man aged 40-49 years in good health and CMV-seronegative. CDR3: CASTSALDRTQPQHF. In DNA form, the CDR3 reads TGTGCCAGCACCTCCGCACTGGACAGGACCCAGCCCCAGCATTTT.